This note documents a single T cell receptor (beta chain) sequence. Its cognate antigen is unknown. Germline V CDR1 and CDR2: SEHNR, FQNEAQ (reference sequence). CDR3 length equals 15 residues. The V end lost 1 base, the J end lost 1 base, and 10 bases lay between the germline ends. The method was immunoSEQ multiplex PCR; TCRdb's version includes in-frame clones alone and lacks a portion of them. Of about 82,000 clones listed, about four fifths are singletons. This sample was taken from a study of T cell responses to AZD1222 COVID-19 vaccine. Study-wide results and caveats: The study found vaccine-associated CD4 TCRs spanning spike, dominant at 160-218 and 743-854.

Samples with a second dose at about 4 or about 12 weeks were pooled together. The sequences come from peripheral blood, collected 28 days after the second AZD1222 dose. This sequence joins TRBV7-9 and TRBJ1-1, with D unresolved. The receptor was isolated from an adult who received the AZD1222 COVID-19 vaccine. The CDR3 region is CASSLVVGRNTEAFF. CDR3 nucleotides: TGTGCCAGCAGCTTAGTCGTTGGGCGGAACACTGAAGCTTTCTTT. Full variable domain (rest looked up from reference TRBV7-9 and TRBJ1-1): DTGVSQNPRHKITKRGQNVTFRCDPISEHNRLYWYRQTLGQGPEFLTYFQNEAQLEKSRLLSDRFSAERPKGSFSTLEIQRTEQGDSAMYLCASSLVVGRNTEAFFGQGTRLTVV.